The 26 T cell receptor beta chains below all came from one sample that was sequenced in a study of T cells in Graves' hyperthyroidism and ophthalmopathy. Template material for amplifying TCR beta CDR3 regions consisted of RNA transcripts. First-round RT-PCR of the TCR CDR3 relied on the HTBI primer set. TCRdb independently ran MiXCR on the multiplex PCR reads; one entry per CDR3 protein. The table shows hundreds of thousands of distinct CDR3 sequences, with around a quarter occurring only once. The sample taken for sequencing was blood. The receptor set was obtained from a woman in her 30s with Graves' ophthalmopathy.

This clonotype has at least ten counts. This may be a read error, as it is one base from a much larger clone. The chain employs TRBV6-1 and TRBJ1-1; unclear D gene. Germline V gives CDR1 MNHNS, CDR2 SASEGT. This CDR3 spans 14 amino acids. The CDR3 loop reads CVSSRASWYTEAFF. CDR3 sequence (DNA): TGTGTCAGCAGTCGGGCCAGCTGGTACACTGAAGCTTTCTTT.

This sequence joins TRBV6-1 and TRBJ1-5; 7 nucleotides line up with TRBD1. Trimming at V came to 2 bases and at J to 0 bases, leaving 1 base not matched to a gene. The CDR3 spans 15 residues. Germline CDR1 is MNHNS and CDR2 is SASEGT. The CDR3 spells CASSENRGSNQPQHF. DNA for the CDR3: TGTGCCAGCAGTGAAAACAGGGGTAGCAATCAGCCCCAGCATTTT.

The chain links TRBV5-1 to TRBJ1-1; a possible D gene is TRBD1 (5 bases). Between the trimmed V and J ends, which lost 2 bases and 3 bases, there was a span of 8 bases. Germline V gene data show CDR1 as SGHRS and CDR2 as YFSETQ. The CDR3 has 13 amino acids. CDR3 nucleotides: TGCGCCAGCAGCTTCAGGGAGTACACTGAAGCTTTCTTT. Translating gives CASSFREYTEAFF.

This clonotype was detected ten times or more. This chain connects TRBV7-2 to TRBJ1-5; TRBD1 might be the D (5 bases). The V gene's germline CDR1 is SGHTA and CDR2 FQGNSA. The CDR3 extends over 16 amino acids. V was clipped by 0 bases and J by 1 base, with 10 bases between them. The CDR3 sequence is CASSLASTVSNQPQHF. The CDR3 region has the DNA TGTGCCAGCAGCTTAGCCTCGACAGTCAGCAATCAGCCCCAGCATTTT.

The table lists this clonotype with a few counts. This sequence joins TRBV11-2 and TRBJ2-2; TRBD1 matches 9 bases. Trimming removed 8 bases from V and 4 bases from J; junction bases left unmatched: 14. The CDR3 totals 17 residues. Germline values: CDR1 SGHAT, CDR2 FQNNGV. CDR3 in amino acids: CASGLKTGTGSTGELFF. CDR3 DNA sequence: TGTGCCAGCGGGCTAAAAACCGGGACAGGGTCCACCGGGGAGCTGTTTTTT.

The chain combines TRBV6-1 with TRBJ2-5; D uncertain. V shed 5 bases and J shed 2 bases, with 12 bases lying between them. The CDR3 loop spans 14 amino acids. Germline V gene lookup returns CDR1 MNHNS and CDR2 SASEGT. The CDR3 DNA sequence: TGTGCCAGCAGTCTTAGACGGAATCAAGAGACCCAGTACTTC. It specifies CASSLRRNQETQYF.

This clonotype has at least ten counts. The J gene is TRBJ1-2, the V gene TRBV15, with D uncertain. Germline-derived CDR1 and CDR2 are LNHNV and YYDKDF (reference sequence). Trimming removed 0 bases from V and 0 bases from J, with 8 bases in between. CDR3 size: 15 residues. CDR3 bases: TGTGCCACCAGCAGAGATCAGGCGGCTAACTATGGCTACACCTTC. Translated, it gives CATSRDQAANYGYTF.

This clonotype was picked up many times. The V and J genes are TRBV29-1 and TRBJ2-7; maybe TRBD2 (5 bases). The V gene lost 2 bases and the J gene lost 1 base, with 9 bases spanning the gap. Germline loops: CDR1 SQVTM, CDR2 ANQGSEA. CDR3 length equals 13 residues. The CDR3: CSVELSGSYEQYF. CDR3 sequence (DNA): TGCAGCGTTGAATTGTCGGGATCCTACGAGCAGTACTTC.

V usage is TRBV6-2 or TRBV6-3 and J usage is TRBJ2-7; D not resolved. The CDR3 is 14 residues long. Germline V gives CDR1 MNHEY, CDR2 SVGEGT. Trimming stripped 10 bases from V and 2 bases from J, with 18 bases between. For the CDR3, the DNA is TGTGCCACCATCTTGGACCCTGCTACCTACGAGCAGTACTTC. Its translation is CATILDPATYEQYF.

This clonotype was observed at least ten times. CDR3 protein: CASSLGGNSYEQYF. CDR3 DNA: TGCGCCAGCAGCTTGGGGGGGAACTCCTACGAGCAGTACTTC. The chain links TRBV5-1 to TRBJ2-7; D is tentatively TRBD1 or TRBD2 (5 bases each). V was trimmed by 0 bases and J by 0 bases, leaving 7 bases between them. Looked up from germline, CDR1 is SGHRS and CDR2 is YFSETQ. There are 14 residues in the CDR3.

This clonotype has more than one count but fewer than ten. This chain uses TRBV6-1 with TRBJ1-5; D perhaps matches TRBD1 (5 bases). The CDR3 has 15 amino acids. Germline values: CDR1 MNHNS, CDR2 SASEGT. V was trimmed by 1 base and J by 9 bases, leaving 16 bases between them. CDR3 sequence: CASSEVGTGLWPQHF. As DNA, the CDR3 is TGTGCCAGCAGTGAAGTTGGGACGGGCCTTTGGCCCCAGCATTTT.

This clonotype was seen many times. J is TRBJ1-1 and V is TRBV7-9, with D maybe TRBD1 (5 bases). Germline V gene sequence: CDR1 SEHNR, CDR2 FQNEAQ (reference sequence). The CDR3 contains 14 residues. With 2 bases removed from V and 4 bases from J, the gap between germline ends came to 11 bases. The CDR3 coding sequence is TGTGCCAGCAGCTTACAGCTTCAGGGCACTGAAGCTTTCTTT. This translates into CASSLQLQGTEAFF.

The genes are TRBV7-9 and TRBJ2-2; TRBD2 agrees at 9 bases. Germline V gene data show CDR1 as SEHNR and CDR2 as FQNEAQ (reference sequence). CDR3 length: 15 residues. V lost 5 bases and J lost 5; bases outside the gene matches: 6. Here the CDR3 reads CASSPRGGPTGELFF. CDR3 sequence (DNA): TGTGCCAGCAGCCCGCGGGGGGGCCCGACCGGGGAGCTGTTTTTT.

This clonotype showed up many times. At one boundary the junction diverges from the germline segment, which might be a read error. This CDR3 reads CASSLGPDSVGNF. The CDR3 DNA reads TGTGCCAGCAGTTTAGGGCCAGACTCAGTAGGGAACTTC. V is TRBV27 and J is TRBJ2-7; D unresolved. The CDR3 contains 13 residues. CDR1 is MNHEY and CDR2 is SMNVEV in the germline V gene (reference sequence).

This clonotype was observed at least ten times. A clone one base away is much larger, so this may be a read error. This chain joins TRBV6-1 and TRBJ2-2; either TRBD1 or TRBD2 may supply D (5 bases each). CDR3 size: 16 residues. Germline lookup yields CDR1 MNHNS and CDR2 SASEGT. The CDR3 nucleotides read TGTGCCAGCAGCGAACTGGCCCAGGGTGCCACCGGGGAGCTGCTTTTT. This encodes CASSELAQGATGELLF.

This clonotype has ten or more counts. CDR3 in amino acids: CASSLRTVRPIYF. CDR3 bases: TGTGCCAGCAGTTTAAGGACAGTCCGCCCCATATATTTT. The chain combines TRBV27 with TRBJ1-3; D possibly corresponds to TRBD1 (6 bases). V shed 2 bases and J shed 11 bases, with 13 bases lying between them. Germline CDR1 and CDR2: MNHEY and SMNVEV (reference sequence). The CDR3 loop spans 13 amino acids.

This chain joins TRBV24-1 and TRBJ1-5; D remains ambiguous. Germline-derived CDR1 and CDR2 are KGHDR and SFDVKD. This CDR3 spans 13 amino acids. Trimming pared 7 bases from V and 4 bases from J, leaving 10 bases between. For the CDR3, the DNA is TGTGCCACCAGCCCGGGCCAGAATCAGCCCCAGCATTTT. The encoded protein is CATSPGQNQPQHF.

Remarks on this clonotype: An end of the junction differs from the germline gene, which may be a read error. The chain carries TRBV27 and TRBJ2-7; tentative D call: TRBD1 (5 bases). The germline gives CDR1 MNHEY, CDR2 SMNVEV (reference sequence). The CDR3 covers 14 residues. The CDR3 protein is CASSAGIATYDQYF. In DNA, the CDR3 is TGTGCCAGCAGTGCAGGGATCGCGACCTACGATCAGTACTTC.

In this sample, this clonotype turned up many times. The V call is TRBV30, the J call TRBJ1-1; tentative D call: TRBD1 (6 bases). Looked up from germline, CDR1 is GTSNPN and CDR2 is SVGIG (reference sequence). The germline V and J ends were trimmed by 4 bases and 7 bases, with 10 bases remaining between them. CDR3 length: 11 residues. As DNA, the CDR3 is TGTGCCTGGACCCAAGGGGGTGAAGCTTTCTTT. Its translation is CAWTQGGEAFF.

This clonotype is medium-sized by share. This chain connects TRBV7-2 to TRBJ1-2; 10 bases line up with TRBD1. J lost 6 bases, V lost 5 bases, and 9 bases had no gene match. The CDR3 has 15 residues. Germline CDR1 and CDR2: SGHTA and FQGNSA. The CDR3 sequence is CASSQTGGEVNGYTF. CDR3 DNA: TGTGCCAGCAGCCAGACAGGGGGCGAAGTGAATGGCTACACCTTC. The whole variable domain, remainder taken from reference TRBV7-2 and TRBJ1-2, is GAGVSQSPSNKVTEKGKDVELRCDPISGHTALYWYRQSLGQGLEFLIYFQGNSAPDKSGLPSDRFSAERTGGSVSTLTIQRTQQEDSAVYLCASSQTGGEVNGYTFGSGTRLTVV.

The CDR3 DNA reads TGTGCCAGCAGCCAAGGTAGGACGGGACAGGTCCAAGAGACCCAGTACTTC. Amino acid sequence: CASSQGRTGQVQETQYF. This chain joins TRBV3-1 and TRBJ2-5; 8 positions match TRBD1. The ends lost 1 base at V and 1 base at J; junction bases unmatched: 8. This CDR3 region has 17 residues. Germline V CDR1 and CDR2: LGHDT, YNNKEL (reference sequence).

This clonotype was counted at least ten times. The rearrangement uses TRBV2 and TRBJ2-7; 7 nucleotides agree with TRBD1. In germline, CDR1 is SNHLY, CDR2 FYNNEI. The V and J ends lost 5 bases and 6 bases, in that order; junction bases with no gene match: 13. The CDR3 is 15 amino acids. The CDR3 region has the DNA TGTGCCAGCAGTCAGCTAAGGACAGGTAATGGCGAGCAGTACTTC. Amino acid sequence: CASSQLRTGNGEQYF.

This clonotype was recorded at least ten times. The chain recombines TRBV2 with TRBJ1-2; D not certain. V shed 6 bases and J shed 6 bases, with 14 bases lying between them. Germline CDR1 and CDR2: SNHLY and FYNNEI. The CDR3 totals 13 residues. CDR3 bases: TGTGCCAGCAGGGTGGAGGGTGTGGATGGCTACACCTTC. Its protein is CASRVEGVDGYTF.

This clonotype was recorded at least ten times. Here the CDR3 reads CASMRQASYEQYF. CDR3 DNA: TGTGCCAGCATGAGACAGGCCTCCTACGAGCAGTACTTC. This sequence joins TRBV27 and TRBJ2-7; D may be TRBD1 (6 bases). V lost 7 bases to trimming and J lost 0 bases, with 10 bases between them. The germline V gene has CDR1 MNHEY and CDR2 SMNVEV (reference sequence). The CDR3 runs to 13 residues.

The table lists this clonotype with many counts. The CDR3 nucleotides read TGTGCCAGCAGCTTACTAACAGGAACCATGAACACTGAAGCTTTCTTT. This translates into CASSLLTGTMNTEAFF. The chain employs TRBV11-1 and TRBJ1-1; D might be TRBD1 (5 bases). This CDR3 is built from 16 residues. Trimming shortened V by 2 bases and J by 0 bases, and 13 bases separated the two germline ends. Looked up from germline, CDR1 is SGHAT and CDR2 is FQDESV (reference sequence).

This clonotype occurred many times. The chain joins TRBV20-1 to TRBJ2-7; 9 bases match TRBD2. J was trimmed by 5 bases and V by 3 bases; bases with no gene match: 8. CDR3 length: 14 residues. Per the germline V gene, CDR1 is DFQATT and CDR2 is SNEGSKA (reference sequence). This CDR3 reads CSARKSASGDEQYF. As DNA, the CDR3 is TGCAGTGCTAGGAAGTCGGCTAGCGGGGACGAGCAGTACTTC.